This passage covers 20 T cell receptor beta chains from one sample sequenced in a study of beta chain features in type 1 diabetes. The study reverse transcribed the entire isolated RNA, so it sequenced expressed TCRB transcripts. The table came from immunoSEQ multiplex PCR; TCRdb's copy has only in-frame clones and leaves some out. The sample holds some 410,000 clones, about an eighth seen once. The sample consisted of naive CD4+ T cells from blood. The origin of the receptors is a woman aged 18-29 years in good health.

This clone occurred a few times. This chain uses TRBV7-9 with TRBJ2-7, with TRBD2 as a possible D gene (6 bases). The V end was cut by 2 bases, the J end by 5 bases, with 13 bases between. This CDR3 region has 14 residues. Germline V gives CDR1 SEHNR, CDR2 FQNEAQ (reference sequence). The DNA of the CDR3 is TGTGCCAGCAGCTTAAAGGGACTCGTCCACGAGCAGTACTTC. Its protein product is CASSLKGLVHEQYF.

V gene TRBV19 combines with J gene TRBJ2-4; tentatively, D is TRBD1 (7 bases). The CDR3 is 15 amino acids. The V and J ends lost 1 base and 6 bases respectively, with 13 bases between them. The germline V gene has CDR1 LNHDA and CDR2 SQIVND (reference sequence). This CDR3 reads CASSIVVQGGNIQYF. CDR3 coding DNA: TGTGCCAGTAGTATAGTTGTCCAGGGGGGAAACATTCAGTACTTC.

The gene calls are TRBV5-1 and TRBJ2-5; D unresolved. The germline CDR1 and CDR2 sequences are SGHRS and YFSETQ. There are 13 residues in the CDR3. The ends were cut back, 4 bases at V and 5 bases at J, with 12 bases in the middle. The CDR3 nucleotides read TGCGCCAGCAGCATGCGGTCGGGCGAGACCCAGTACTTC. This translates into CASSMRSGETQYF.

The chain couples TRBV18 to TRBJ1-1, with 9 nucleotides matching TRBD1. The CDR3 is 17 residues long. Germline V CDR1 and CDR2: KGHSH, LQKENI. The trim removed 4 bases at V and 0 bases at J, leaving 9 bases unmatched. CDR3 bases: TGTGCCAGCTCACGGGGACAGGGCGATCTCATGAACACTGAAGCTTTCTTT. The encoded protein is CASSRGQGDLMNTEAFF.

This clone was seen more than once but under ten times. The V and J genes are TRBV18 and TRBJ1-3, with D unclear. The CDR3 length is 14 residues. Germline V gene sequence: CDR1 KGHSH, CDR2 LQKENI. V lost 3 bases and J 8 bases, leaving 14 bases between the germline ends. DNA of the CDR3: TGTGCCAGCTCACCTACGGCCACGGAGGACACCATATATTTT. Encoded protein: CASSPTATEDTIYF.

This clone appeared a few times. The V call is TRBV28, the J call TRBJ2-3, with 12 bases that match TRBD2. Germline V gene lookup returns CDR1 MDHEN and CDR2 SYDVKM. J lost 4 bases, V lost 5 bases, and 13 bases had no gene match. This CDR3 is 18 amino acids long. The CDR3, as DNA: TGTGCCAGCAGTGTCCCCTCGGGGCTAGCGGGAGGGCCAGATACGCAGTATTTT. Protein product: CASSVPSGLAGGPDTQYF.

This clone was observed a handful of times. This sequence joins TRBV7-9 and TRBJ2-1; no definite D call. This CDR3 is 12 amino acids long. The V end lost 1 base, the J end lost 8 bases, and 6 bases lay between the germline ends. Germline CDR1 and CDR2: SEHNR and FQNEAQ (reference sequence). The CDR3 protein is CASSLGGHEQFF. DNA of the CDR3: TGTGCCAGCAGCTTAGGAGGCCATGAGCAGTTCTTC.

This clone has just a few counts. The rearrangement joins TRBV7-9 to TRBJ2-1; 7 positions agree with TRBD2. The CDR3 runs to 14 residues. Unmatched junction bases numbered 4, after V lost 2 bases and J lost 6 bases. Germline assignment: CDR1 SEHNR and CDR2 FQNEAQ (reference sequence). CDR3 protein: CASSLQSGANEQFF. The CDR3 DNA is TGTGCCAGCAGCTTACAAAGCGGGGCCAATGAGCAGTTCTTC.

In DNA, the CDR3 is TGTGCCAGCAGCAAAGTCTGGCAGGGGGAGAAAACCGGGGAGCTGTTTTTT. Translating gives CASSKVWQGEKTGELFF. The chain combines TRBV21-1 with TRBJ2-2; the table assigns TRBD1, which was not confirmed against the DNA. TRBV21-1 is noted as a pseudogene. This CDR3 has 17 residues.

CDR3 DNA sequence: TGTGCCTGGAGTGCCTTAACCCCCGGCCAGCCCCAGCATTTT. Protein sequence: CAWSALTPGQPQHF. This sequence joins TRBV30 and TRBJ1-5; D is unresolved. V was cut by 1 base and J by 7 bases, with 14 bases left in between. This CDR3 has 14 amino acids. CDR1 is GTSNPN and CDR2 is SVGIG in the germline V gene (reference sequence).

The rearrangement joins TRBV29-1 to TRBJ2-2; D uncertain. Trimming removed 5 bases from V and 0 bases from J, with 10 bases in between. Per the germline V gene, CDR1 is SQVTM and CDR2 is ANQGSEA. This CDR3 contains 14 residues. The CDR3 sequence is CSVSENSNTGELFF. The CDR3 nucleotides are TGCAGCGTTTCCGAAAATTCGAACACCGGGGAGCTGTTTTTT.

This clone was counted only a few times. The V gene is TRBV28, the J gene TRBJ2-4, with a tentative D call TRBD1 (5 bases). Germline V gene sequence: CDR1 MDHEN, CDR2 SYDVKM. CDR3 length: 14 residues. V was cut by 6 bases and J by 2 bases, with 11 bases left in between. CDR3 residues: CASRFRVTKNIQYF. The CDR3 nucleotides are TGTGCCAGCAGGTTCAGGGTCACCAAAAACATTCAGTACTTC.

The chain couples TRBV25-1 to TRBJ2-7, with D perhaps matching TRBD1 or TRBD2 (6 bases each). The CDR3 is 15 residues long. Germline assignment: CDR1 MGHDK and CDR2 SYGVNS. Trimming removed 4 bases from V and 3 bases from J, with 16 bases in between. CDR3 region: CASSARGPFRYEQYF. The CDR3 DNA reads as TGTGCCAGCAGTGCCCGGGGGCCCTTCCGCTACGAGCAGTACTTC.

This clone was seen only once. The genes are TRBV7-8 and TRBJ1-1; a weak D match, TRBD1 (5 bases). Germline-derived CDR1 and CDR2 are SGHVS and FQNEAQ. V shed 2 bases and J shed 3 bases, with 10 bases lying between them. This CDR3 is built from 14 residues. This CDR3 is CASSLRAQDTEAFF. The CDR3 DNA reads as TGTGCCAGCAGCTTAAGGGCACAGGACACTGAAGCTTTCTTT.

In DNA form, the CDR3 reads TGTGCCAGCTCCCAGGGACTAGCGGGAGCCTACGAGCAGTACTTC. This sequence encodes CASSQGLAGAYEQYF. The chain uses TRBV18 and TRBJ2-7; 14 bases map to TRBD2. The CDR3 totals 15 residues. Germline CDR1 KGHSH, CDR2 LQKENI. J gave up 2 bases and V 6 bases, and 3 bases lay outside the gene matches.

This chain uses TRBV30 with TRBJ1-5; D remains unclear. Between the trimmed V and J ends, which lost 2 bases and 6 bases, there was a span of 11 bases. CDR3 length: 13 residues. Germline V gene lookup returns CDR1 GTSNPN and CDR2 SVGIG (reference sequence). CDR3 sequence reads: CAWSILESQPQHF. Written as DNA, the CDR3 is TGTGCCTGGAGTATTTTAGAGAGTCAGCCCCAGCATTTT.

This chain's CDR3 is CASSPPERGEDVSEQYV. The CDR3, as DNA: TGCGCCAGCAGTCCCCCCGAGAGGGGAGAGGATGTCTCCGAGCAGTACGTC. The V and J genes are TRBV23-1 and TRBJ2-7; D may correspond to TRBD1 or TRBD2 (5 bases each). TRBV23-1 is an ORF, and what it does is uncertain. Trimming left V 4 bases short and J 6 bases short, with 25 bases between. CDR3 size: 17 residues.

The sample holds a few counts of this clone. This rearrangement joins TRBV7-9 to TRBJ2-7; TRBD2 matches 14 bases. V gave up 5 bases and J gave up 0 bases; unmatched junction bases: 3. The length of the CDR3 is 16 residues. In germline, CDR1 is SEHNR, CDR2 FQNEAQ (reference sequence). CDR3 loop: CASSPGLAGDSYEQYV. CDR3 bases: TGTGCCAGCAGCCCGGGACTAGCGGGGGACTCCTACGAGCAGTACGTC.

This clone has only a few counts. This chain connects TRBV11-1 to TRBJ2-1, with 8 nucleotides matching TRBD1. The germline V gene encodes CDR1 SGHAT and CDR2 FQDESV (reference sequence). V was pared by 5 bases and J by 8 bases, with 8 bases of the junction left unmatched. This CDR3 contains 14 residues. CDR3 sequence (DNA): TGTGCCAGCAGCACGAGGACAGGGCGGGATGAGCAGTTCTTC. Translation: CASSTRTGRDEQFF.

This clone was counted between two and nine times. This chain links TRBV6-1 with TRBJ2-5; unclear D gene. This CDR3 has 13 amino acids. CDR1 and CDR2 (germline): MNHNS, SASEGT. With 2 bases removed from V and 1 base from J, the gap between germline ends came to 5 bases. DNA for the CDR3: TGTGCCAGCAGTGAACAGCTCCAAGAGACCCAGTACTTC. Its protein is CASSEQLQETQYF.